The TCR beta chain described here comes from a study of identical twins. This clonotype was seen a few times. Its antigen is undetermined. TCRdb reprocessed the 5' RACE reads via MiXCR and lists one record per CDR3 protein. The sample yields some 660,000 distinct CDR3 sequences, around 8.6% seen once. General observations from the study: Out-of-frame alpha sequences that twins shared showed excess low generation probability. Monozygotic twin pairs showed more out-of-frame TCR alpha sharing than models estimated. With abundant cord blood beta clonotypes, insertions were fewer; memory repertoires showed no such pattern.

The CDR3 loop spans 17 amino acids. Trimming at V came to 1 base and at J to 1 base, leaving 5 bases not matched to a gene. Per the germline V gene, CDR1 is LGHNA and CDR2 is YNFKEQ. The data also belong to a second study, concerning yellow fever vaccine responses in identical twins.

The receptor comes from a woman aged 18-30 years in good health. Sequenced sample: PBMCs. V is TRBV4-2 and J is TRBJ2-1; 9 nucleotides align to TRBD2. In DNA form, the CDR3 reads TGTGCCAGCAGCCAAGTCGCAGCGGGGGGATCCTACAATGAGCAGTTCTTC. Protein: CASSQVAAGGSYNEQFF.